This T cell receptor beta chain came from a study of read filtering for tumor transcriptome and immune sequencing. Looking at the study overall: RNA-seq yielded only roughly 75 to 1273 TCR reads, IR-seq about 3.5 to 11 million.

Trimming removed 4 bases from V and 7 bases from J; junction bases left unmatched: 13. The CDR3 consists of 17 residues. Per germline, CDR1 KGHDR and CDR2 SFDVKD. This clonotype was observed at least ten times. Antigen unknown. Molecular barcoded adaptors covering alpha/delta and beta/gamma chains were used on around 370 ng RNA. TCRdb ran MiXCR on the reads and lists one entry per CDR3 protein. The sample yields approximately 62,000 distinct CDR3 sequences, roughly 19% seen once. Broader study findings: Compared with RNA-seq, IR-seq gave much higher clonotype depth and reliability. This fraction held mixed bone marrow immune cells after CD138-negative sorting. Dropping single-read clonotypes raised IR-seq and RNA-seq shared-clonotype correlation.

The chain uses TRBV24-1 and TRBJ2-1; 9 bases are shared with TRBD2. The receptor was isolated from a donor at least 40 years old with multiple myeloma. Sequenced sample: a population of CD138-negative cells sorted from bone marrow. CDR3 in amino acids: CATSDPQGGRAGNEQFF. CDR3 coding DNA: TGTGCCACCAGTGACCCACAGGGCGGGAGGGCGGGGAATGAGCAGTTCTTC.